This T cell receptor (beta chain) was captured by sequencing in a study of identical twins. TCRdb analysed the 5' RACE reads with MiXCR anew, one entry per CDR3 protein. The sample yields around 490,000 distinct CDR3 sequences, approximately 20% seen once. The CDR3 covers 18 residues. V lost 2 bases to trimming and J lost 4 bases; unmatched junction nucleotides: 11. Germline V gene data show CDR1 as SGHRS and CDR2 as YFSETQ. There are a few counts of this clonotype. What it binds is not known. With no exceptions, donors were healthy Caucasians. Findings and caveats of the study: Researchers caution that invariant MAIT and iNKT cells could partly confound zero-insertion analyses.

These data are also associated with another study on yellow fever vaccine responses in identical twins.

The chain has TRBV5-1 and TRBJ2-1; TRBD2 matches 11 bases. Sequencing was performed on CD4+ T cells sorted from blood. The receptor's source is a woman aged 18-29 years in good health. In nucleotides, the CDR3 is TGCGCCAGCAGCTTCAGAAGAGGGGGACTAGCGGTATACAATGAGCAGTTCTTC. This encodes CASSFRRGGLAVYNEQFF.